This T cell receptor beta chain was sequenced in a study of metastatic and nonmetastatic thyroid tumors. Study background: Peripheral blood and tumor or nodule samples from malignant and benign thyroid patients were compared.

Every patient underwent thyroid surgery untreated. Original data processing: Construction of a distant-metastasis classifier for papillary thyroid cancer relied on CDR3 differences across clinicopathological groups. TCRdb re-called the PCR reads through MiXCR. None of the V and J calls come from the authors' own analysis; TCRdb made them. Of over 70,000 clones in the sample, roughly a sixth were seen once. This clone was counted at least ten times. The sequencing input was blood. The source of this sequence is a female donor with papillary thyroid cancer or a benign thyroid nodule (not recorded which). Some clones in this sample may be carry-over from other donors' samples.

The CDR3 DNA sequence: TGTGCCAGCTCATGGGACACCACCGGGGAGCTGTTTTTT. Its translation: CASSWDTTGELFF. The chain employs TRBV18 and TRBJ2-2; D is perhaps TRBD1 (6 bases). The CDR3 covers 13 residues. The germline gives CDR1 KGHSH, CDR2 LQKENI. V lost 5 bases and J lost 4, with 8 bases in between.